Many counts were recorded for the clone carrying this TCR beta chain. Its antigen is undetermined. This CDR3 region has 11 residues. The V end was cut by 5 bases, the J end by 3 bases, with 7 bases between. CDR1 and CDR2 (germline): SQVTM, ANQGSEA. The data originate from a study of T cells in Graves' hyperthyroidism and ophthalmopathy. Study-level findings and limits: Most clonotypes expanded in the thyroid (above 0.001) were also present in blood.

The TCR beta CDR3 regions underwent amplification using RNA transcripts as the source. Carried out on the TCR CDR3, a first-round RT-PCR used the HTBI primer set. Using its own MiXCR run on the multiplex PCR reads, TCRdb lists one record per CDR3 protein. The sample includes 92,000 or so distinct CDR3 sequences, about 51% of them seen just once. The definition of stable Graves' hyperthyroidism was no ophthalmopathy progression within 18 months. Diagnoses were established using clinical symptoms, serum thyroxine and TRAb, thyroid ultrasound and orbital computed tomography. Sequences were obtained from blood. The receptor was derived from a middle-aged woman with Graves' hyperthyroidism. The gene calls are TRBV29-1 and TRBJ1-2, with unresolved D. CDR3 loop: CSVSGDYGYTF. CDR3 bases: TGCAGCGTTTCCGGGGACTATGGCTACACCTTC.